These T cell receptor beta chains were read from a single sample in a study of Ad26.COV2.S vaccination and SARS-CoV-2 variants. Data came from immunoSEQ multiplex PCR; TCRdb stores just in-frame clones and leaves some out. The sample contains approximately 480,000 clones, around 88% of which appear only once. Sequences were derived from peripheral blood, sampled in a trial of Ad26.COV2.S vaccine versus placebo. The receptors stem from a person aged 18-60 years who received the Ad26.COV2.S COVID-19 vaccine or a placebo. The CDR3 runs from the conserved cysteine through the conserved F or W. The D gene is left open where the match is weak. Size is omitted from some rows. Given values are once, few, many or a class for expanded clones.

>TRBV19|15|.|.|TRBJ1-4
CASSIGTGSNEKLFF
TGTGCCAGTAGTATCGGTACAGGTTCGAATGAAAAACTGTTTTTT
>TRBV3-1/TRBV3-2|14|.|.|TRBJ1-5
CASSAAQGSQPQHF
TGTGCCAGCAGCGCTGCGCAGGGCAGTCAGCCCCAGCATTTT
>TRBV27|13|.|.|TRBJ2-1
CASSTGLNNEQFF
TGTGCCAGCAGTACCGGACTTAACAATGAGCAGTTCTTC
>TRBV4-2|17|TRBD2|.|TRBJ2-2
CASSQGQAGLNTGELFF
TGTGCCAGCAGCCAAGGCCAAGCGGGGCTGAACACCGGGGAGCTGTTTTTT
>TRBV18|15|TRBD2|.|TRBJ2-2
CASSPGGMNTGELFF
TGTGCCAGCTCACCGGGGGGGATGAACACCGGGGAGCTGTTTTTT
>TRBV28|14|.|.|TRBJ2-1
CASSQLPRVHEQFF
TGTGCCAGCAGCCAACTTCCAAGGGTTCATGAGCAGTTCTTC
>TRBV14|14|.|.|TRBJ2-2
CASSQKKVIGELFF
TGTGCCAGCAGCCAAAAAAAGGTTATCGGGGAGCTGTTTTTT
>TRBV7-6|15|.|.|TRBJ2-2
CASSLQTVRTGELFF
TGTGCCAGCAGCTTACAGACAGTTAGGACCGGGGAGCTGTTTTTT
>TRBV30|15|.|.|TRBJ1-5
CAWSFGQGRNQPQHF
TGTGCCTGGAGCTTCGGGCAGGGGCGAAATCAGCCCCAGCATTTT
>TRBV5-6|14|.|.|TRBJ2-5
CASSPGLPQETQYF
TGTGCCAGCAGCCCGGGACTCCCCCAAGAGACCCAGTACTTC
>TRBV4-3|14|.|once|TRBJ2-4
CASSQDPGANIQYF
TGCGCCAGCAGCCAAGATCCGGGGGCAAACATTCAGTACTTC
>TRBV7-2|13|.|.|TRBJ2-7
CASSLVGYGGQYF
TGTGCCAGCAGCTTAGTAGGGTACGGTGGGCAGTACTTC
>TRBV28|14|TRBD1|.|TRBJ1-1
CASNGQGRNTEAFF
TGTGCCAGTAACGGACAGGGTCGTAACACTGAAGCTTTCTTT
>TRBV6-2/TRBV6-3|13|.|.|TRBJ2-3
CASSYASADTQYF
TGTGCCAGCAGTTACGCCAGCGCAGATACGCAGTATTTT
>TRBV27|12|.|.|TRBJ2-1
CASSFKGNEQFF
TGTGCCAGCAGTTTTAAGGGCAATGAGCAGTTCTTC
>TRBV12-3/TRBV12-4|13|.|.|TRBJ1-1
CASSQGLNTEAFF
TGTGCCAGCAGCCAAGGCTTGAACACTGAAGCTTTCTTT
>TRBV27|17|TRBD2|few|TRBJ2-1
CASLGLAGGLVHNEQFF
TGTGCCAGTCTTGGTCTAGCGGGAGGTCTGGTCCACAATGAGCAGTTCTTC
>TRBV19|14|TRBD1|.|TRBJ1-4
CASSQTGGNEKLFF
TGTGCCAGTAGCCAGACAGGGGGAAATGAAAAACTGTTTTTT
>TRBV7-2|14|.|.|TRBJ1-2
CASSIGSQGYGYTF
TGTGCCAGCAGTATAGGCTCCCAGGGCTATGGCTACACCTTC
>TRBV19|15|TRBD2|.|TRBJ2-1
CASSASGRSYNEQFF
TGTGCCAGTAGTGCTAGCGGGAGGAGCTACAATGAGCAGTTCTTC
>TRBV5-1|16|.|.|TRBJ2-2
CASSFHGARNTGELFF
TGCGCCAGCAGCTTTCACGGGGCCAGGAACACCGGGGAGCTGTTTTTT
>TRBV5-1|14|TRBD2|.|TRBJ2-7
CASQRTSGTYEQYF
TGCGCCAGCCAGCGGACTAGCGGCACCTACGAGCAGTACTTC
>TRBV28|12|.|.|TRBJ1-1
CASRIQNTEAFF
TGTGCCAGCAGAATTCAAAACACTGAAGCTTTCTTT
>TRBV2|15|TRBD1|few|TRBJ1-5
CASSGDRGSNQPQHF
TGTGCCAGCAGTGGGGACAGGGGCAGCAATCAGCCCCAGCATTTT
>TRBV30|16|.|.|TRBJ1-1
CAWSRGRGRHNTEAFF
TGTGCCTGGAGTCGAGGGAGGGGGAGACATAACACTGAAGCTTTCTTT
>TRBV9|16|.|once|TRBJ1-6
CASSLSLGRENSPLHF
TGTGCCAGCAGCTTATCTCTGGGCCGGGAGAATTCACCCCTCCACTTT
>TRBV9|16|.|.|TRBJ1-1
CASSVGPRGPNTEAFF
TGTGCCAGCAGCGTAGGGCCCAGAGGCCCGAACACTGAAGCTTTCTTT
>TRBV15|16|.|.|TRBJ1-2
CATSRDRFPTGLGYTF
TGTGCCACCAGCAGAGATCGTTTCCCGACGGGGCTTGGCTACACCTTC
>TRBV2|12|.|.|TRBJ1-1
CASKGPGTEAFF
TGTGCCTCTAAAGGACCGGGGACTGAAGCTTTCTTT
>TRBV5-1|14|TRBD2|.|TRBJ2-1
CASRAGDHGNEQFF
TGCGCCAGCAGAGCGGGAGACCATGGGAATGAGCAGTTCTTC
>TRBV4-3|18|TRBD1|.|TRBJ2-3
CASSQGPGGQGVGDTQYF
TGCGCCAGCAGCCAAGGCCCCGGGGGACAGGGGGTGGGAGATACGCAGTATTTT
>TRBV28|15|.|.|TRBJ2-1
CASSSTGPVLNEQFF
TGTGCCAGCAGTTCGACTGGACCTGTCCTTAATGAGCAGTTCTTC
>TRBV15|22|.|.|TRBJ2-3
CATSREGGYSSVRGPRTDTQYF
TGTGCCACCAGCAGAGAGGGGGGTTACTCGTCGGTCCGGGGCCCTCGCACAGATACGCAGTATTTT
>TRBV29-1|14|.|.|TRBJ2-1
CSVDSKTSYNEQFF
TGCAGCGTTGACTCCAAGACTAGTTACAATGAGCAGTTCTTC
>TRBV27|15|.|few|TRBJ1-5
CASSLRVGSNQPQHF
TGTGCCAGCAGTTTGCGGGTAGGGAGCAATCAGCCCCAGCATTTT
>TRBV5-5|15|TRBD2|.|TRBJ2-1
CASSPLSGRGYEQFF
TGTGCCAGCAGCCCCTTGAGTGGGAGGGGCTATGAGCAGTTCTTC
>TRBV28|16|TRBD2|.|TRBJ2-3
CASSYFQAGGTDTQYF
TGTGCCAGCAGCTATTTCCAAGCGGGGGGCACAGATACGCAGTATTTT
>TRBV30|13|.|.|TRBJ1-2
CAWSLAGPYGYTF
TGTGCCTGGAGCCTTGCTGGACCTTATGGCTACACCTTC
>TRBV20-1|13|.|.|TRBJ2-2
CSASSPNTGELFF
TGCAGTGCTAGTAGCCCGAACACCGGGGAGCTGTTTTTT
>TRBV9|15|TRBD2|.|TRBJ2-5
CASSVGSRGGETQYF
TGTGCCAGCAGCGTAGGGTCCCGCGGGGGAGAGACCCAGTACTTC
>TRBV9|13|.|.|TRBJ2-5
CASSFSGDDSQYF
TGTGCCAGCAGCTTTTCAGGGGATGATTCCCAGTACTTC
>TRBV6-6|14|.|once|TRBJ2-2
CASSPTYNTGELFF
TGTGCCAGCAGCCCTACTTACAACACCGGGGAGCTGTTTTTT
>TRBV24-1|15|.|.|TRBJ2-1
CATSGPPAYYNEQFF
TGTGCCACCAGTGGCCCACCTGCGTATTACAATGAGCAGTTCTTC
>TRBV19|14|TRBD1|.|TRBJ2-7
CASSTQTGIGEQYF
TGTGCCAGTAGTACCCAGACAGGGATCGGCGAGCAGTACTTC
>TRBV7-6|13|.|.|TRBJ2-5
CASGGTSLGTQYF
TGTGCCAGCGGTGGCACCTCCTTGGGGACCCAGTACTTC
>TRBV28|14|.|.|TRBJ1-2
CASRGRGGTYGYTF
TGTGCCAGCAGGGGCCGGGGGGGAACCTATGGCTACACCTTC
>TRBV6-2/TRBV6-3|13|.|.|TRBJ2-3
CASSRPFVDTQYF
TGTGCCAGCAGTCGGCCCTTTGTGGATACGCAGTATTTT
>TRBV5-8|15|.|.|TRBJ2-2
CASSLGTPNTGELFF
TGTGCCAGCAGCTTAGGTACTCCGAACACCGGGGAGCTGTTTTTT
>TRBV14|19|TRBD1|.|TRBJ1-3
CASSQNLGTGFSSGNTIYF
TGTGCCAGCAGCCAAAATCTCGGGACAGGGTTTTCTTCTGGAAACACCATATATTTT
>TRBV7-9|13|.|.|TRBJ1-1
CASSFGGDTEAFF
TGTGCCAGCAGCTTCGGGGGGGACACTGAAGCTTTCTTT
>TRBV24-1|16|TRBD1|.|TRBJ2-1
CATSPQQGDGYNEQFF
TGTGCCACCAGTCCTCAACAGGGGGACGGCTACAATGAGCAGTTCTTC
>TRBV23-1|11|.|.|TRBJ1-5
CASEPNQPQHF
TGCGCCAGCGAACCCAATCAGCCCCAGCATTTT